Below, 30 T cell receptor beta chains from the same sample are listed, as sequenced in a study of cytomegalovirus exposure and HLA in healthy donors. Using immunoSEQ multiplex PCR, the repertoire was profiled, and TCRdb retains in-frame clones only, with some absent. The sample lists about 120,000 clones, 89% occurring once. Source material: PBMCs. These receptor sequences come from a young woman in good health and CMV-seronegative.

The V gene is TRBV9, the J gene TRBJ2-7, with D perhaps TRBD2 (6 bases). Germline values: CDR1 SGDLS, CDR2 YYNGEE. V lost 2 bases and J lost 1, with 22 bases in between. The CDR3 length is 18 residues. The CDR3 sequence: CASSVGGYGGAGSYEQYF. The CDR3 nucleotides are TGTGCCAGCAGCGTCGGAGGTTATGGGGGAGCGGGTTCCTACGAGCAGTACTTC.

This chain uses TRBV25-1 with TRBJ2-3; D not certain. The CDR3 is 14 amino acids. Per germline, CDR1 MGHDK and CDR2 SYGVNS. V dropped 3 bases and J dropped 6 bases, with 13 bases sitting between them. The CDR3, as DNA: TGTGCCAGCAGTGATTTTAGCCCTGGGGATACGCAGTATTTT. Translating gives CASSDFSPGDTQYF. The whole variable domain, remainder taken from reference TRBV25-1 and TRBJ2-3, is EADIYQTPRYLVIGTGKKITLECSQTMGHDKMYWYQQDPGMELHLIHYSYGVNSTEKGDLSSESTVSRIRTEHFPLTLESARPSHTSQYLCASSDFSPGDTQYFGPGTRLTVL.

The CDR3 is CAWSASGFLQPQHF. The CDR3 bases are TGTGCCTGGAGTGCCTCGGGTTTTCTCCAGCCCCAGCATTTT. The chain has TRBV30 and TRBJ1-5, with D unresolved. This CDR3 comprises 14 residues. The ends were cut back, 1 base at V and 7 bases at J, with 14 bases in the middle. CDR1 is GTSNPN, CDR2 SVGIG, per germline (reference sequence).

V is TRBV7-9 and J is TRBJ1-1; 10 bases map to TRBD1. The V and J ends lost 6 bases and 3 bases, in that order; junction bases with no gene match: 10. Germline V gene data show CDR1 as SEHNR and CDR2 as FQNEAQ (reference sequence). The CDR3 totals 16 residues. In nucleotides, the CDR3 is TGTGCCAGCAGTTATCCCCAGACAGGGGGCCACACTGAAGCTTTCTTT. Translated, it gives CASSYPQTGGHTEAFF.

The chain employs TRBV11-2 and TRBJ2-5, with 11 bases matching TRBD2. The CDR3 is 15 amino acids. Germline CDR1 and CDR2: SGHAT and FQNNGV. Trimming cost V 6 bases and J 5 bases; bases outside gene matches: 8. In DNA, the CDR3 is TGTGCCAGCAGTTATAGCGGGAGGGGCGTCGAGACCCAGTACTTC. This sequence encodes CASSYSGRGVETQYF.

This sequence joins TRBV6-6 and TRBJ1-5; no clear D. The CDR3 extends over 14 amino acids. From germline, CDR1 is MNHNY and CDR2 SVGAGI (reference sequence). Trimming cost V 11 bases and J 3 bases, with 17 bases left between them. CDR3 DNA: TGTGCCTCTAACTCGGAGCAGATCAATCAGCCCCAGCATTTT. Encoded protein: CASNSEQINQPQHF.

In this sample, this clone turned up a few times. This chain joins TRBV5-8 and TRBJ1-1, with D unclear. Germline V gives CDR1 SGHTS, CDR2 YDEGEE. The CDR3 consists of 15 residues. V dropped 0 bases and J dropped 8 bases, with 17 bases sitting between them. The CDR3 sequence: CASSLVKVRVEEAFF. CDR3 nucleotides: TGTGCCAGCAGCTTGGTCAAAGTCCGAGTAGAAGAAGCTTTCTTT.

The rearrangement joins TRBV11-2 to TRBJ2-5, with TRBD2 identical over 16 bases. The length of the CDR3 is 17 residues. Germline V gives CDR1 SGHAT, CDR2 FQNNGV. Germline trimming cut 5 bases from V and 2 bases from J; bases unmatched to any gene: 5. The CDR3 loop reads CASSLGLAGGTQETQYF. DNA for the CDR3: TGTGCCAGCAGCCTGGGACTAGCGGGGGGGACGCAAGAGACCCAGTACTTC. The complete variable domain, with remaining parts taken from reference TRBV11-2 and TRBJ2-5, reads EAGVAQSPRYKIIEKRQSVAFWCNPISGHATLYWYQQILGQGPKLLIQFQNNGVVDDSQLPKDRFSAERLKGVDSTLKIQPAKLEDSAVYLCASSLGLAGGTQETQYFGPGTRLLVL.

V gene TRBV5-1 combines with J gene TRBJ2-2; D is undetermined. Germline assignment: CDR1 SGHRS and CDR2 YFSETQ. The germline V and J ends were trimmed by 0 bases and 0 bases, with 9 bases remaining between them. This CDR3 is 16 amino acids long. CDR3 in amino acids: CASSLAVATNTGELFF. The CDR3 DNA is TGCGCCAGCAGCTTGGCGGTCGCCACGAACACCGGGGAGCTGTTTTTT.

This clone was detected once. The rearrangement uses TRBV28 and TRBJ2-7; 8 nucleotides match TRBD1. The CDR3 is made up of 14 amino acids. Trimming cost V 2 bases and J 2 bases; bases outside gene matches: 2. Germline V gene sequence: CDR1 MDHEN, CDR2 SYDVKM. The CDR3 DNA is TGTGCCAGCAGTTTACAGGGGGCGACCTACGAGCAGTACTTC. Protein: CASSLQGATYEQYF. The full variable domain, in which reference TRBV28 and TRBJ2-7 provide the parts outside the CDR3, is DVKVTQSSRYLVKRTGEKVFLECVQDMDHENMFWYRQDPGLGLRLIYFSYDVKMKEKGDIPEGYSVSREKKERFSLILESASTNQTSMYLCASSLQGATYEQYFGPGTRLTVT.

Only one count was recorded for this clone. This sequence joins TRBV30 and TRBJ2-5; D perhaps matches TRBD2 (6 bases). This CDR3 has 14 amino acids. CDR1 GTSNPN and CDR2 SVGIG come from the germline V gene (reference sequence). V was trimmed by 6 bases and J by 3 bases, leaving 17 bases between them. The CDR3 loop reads CACGRVWREETQYF. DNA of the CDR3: TGTGCCTGCGGGCGTGTGTGGAGGGAAGAGACCCAGTACTTC.

CDR3 DNA: TGTGCCAGAGGGAACCGGGACAGCGGAGCCTACGAGCAGTACTTC. It encodes CARGNRDSGAYEQYF. The chain has TRBV14 and TRBJ2-7; 7 bases match TRBD1. The CDR3 sequence is 15 residues long. Germline V lookup: CDR1 SGHDN, CDR2 FVKESK. The J segment lost 2 bases and the V segment lost 9 bases, leaving 13 bases of the junction unmatched.

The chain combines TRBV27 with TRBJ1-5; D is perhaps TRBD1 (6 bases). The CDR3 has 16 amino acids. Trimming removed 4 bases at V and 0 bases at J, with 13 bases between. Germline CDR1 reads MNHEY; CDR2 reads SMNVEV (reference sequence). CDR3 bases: TGTGCCAGCAGTTCACTACAGGGAAGTAGCAATCAGCCCCAGCATTTT. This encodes CASSSLQGSSNQPQHF.

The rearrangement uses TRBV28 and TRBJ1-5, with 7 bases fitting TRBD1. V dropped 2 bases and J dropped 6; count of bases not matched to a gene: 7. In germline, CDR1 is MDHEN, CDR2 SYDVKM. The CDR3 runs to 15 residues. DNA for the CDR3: TGTGCCAGCAGTTTAGCACGGGACAGTATTCAGCCCCAGCATTTT. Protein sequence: CASSLARDSIQPQHF.

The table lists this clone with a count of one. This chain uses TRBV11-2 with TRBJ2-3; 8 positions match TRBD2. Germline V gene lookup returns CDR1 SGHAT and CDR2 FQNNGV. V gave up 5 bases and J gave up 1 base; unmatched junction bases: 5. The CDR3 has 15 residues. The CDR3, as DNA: TGTGCCAGCAGCCTGGGACTAGGCCGCACAGATACGCAGTATTTT. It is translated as CASSLGLGRTDTQYF.

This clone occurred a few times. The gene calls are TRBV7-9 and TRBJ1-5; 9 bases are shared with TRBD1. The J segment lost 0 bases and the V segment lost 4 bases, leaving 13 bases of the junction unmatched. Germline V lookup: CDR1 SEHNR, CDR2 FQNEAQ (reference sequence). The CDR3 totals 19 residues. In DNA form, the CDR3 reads TGTGCCAGCAGCTCCTCCGGGACAGGGCCCGACTTTAGCAATCAGCCCCAGCATTTT. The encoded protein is CASSSSGTGPDFSNQPQHF.

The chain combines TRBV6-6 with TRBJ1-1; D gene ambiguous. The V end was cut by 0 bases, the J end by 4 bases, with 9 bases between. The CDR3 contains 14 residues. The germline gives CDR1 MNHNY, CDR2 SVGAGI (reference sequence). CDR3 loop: CASSYSVTSTEAFF. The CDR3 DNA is TGTGCCAGCAGTTACTCCGTCACGAGCACTGAAGCTTTCTTT.

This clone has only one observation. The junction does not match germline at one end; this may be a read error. CDR3 sequence (DNA): TGCGCCACCAGCGGGGGGAGCTACAATGAGCAGTTCTTC. It yields the protein CATSGGSYNEQFF. The genes are TRBV5-1 and TRBJ2-1, with 9 bases that match TRBD2. CDR1 and CDR2 (germline): SGHRS, YFSETQ. This CDR3 has 13 residues.

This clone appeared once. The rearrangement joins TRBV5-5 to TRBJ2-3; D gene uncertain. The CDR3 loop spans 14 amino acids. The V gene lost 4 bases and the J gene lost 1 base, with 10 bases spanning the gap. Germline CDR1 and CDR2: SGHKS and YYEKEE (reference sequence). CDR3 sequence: CASSSLTGTDTQYF. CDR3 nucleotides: TGTGCCAGCAGCAGCTTAACAGGCACAGATACGCAGTATTTT. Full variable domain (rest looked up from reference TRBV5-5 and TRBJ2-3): DAGVTQSPTHLIKTRGQQVTLRCSPISGHKSVSWYQQVLGQGPQFIFQYYEKEERGRGNFPDRFSARQFPNYSSELNVNALLLGDSALYLCASSSLTGTDTQYFGPGTRLTVL.

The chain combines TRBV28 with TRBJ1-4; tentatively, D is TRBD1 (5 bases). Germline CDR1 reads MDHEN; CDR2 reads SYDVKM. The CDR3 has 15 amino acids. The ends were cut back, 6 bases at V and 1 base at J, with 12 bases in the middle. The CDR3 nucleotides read TGTGCCAGCAGAACTTGGGGCGGAACTAATGAAAAACTGTTTTTT. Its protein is CASRTWGGTNEKLFF.

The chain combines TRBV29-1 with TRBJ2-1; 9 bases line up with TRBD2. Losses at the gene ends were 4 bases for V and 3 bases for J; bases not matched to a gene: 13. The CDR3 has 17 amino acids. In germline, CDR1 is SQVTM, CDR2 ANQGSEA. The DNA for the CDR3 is TGCAGCGTTGTATTGGGGGCTGCGGGGGGGCACTACAATGAGCAGTTCTTC. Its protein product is CSVVLGAAGGHYNEQFF.

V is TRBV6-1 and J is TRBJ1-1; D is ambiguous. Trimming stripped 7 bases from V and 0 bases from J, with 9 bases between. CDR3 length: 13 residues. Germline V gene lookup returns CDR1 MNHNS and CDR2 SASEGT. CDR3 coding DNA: TGTGCCAGCATCCCTTACATGAACACTGAAGCTTTCTTT. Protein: CASIPYMNTEAFF.

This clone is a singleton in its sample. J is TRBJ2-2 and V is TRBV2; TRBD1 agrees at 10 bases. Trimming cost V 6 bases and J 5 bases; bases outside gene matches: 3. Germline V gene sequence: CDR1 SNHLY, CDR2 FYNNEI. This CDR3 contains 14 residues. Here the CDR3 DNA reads TGTGCCAGCAGAGACAGGGGGCTTACCGGGGAGCTGTTTTTT. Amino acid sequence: CASRDRGLTGELFF.

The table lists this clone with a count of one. The CDR3: CASSLGHGGTDTQYF. In DNA, the CDR3 is TGTGCCAGCAGCTTGGGACACGGGGGCACAGATACGCAGTATTTT. The chain has TRBV11-3 and TRBJ2-3; D is possibly TRBD1 (6 bases). The V end lost 3 bases, the J end lost 1 base, and 11 bases lay between the germline ends. The CDR3 extends over 15 amino acids. The germline gives CDR1 SGHNT, CDR2 YENEEA.

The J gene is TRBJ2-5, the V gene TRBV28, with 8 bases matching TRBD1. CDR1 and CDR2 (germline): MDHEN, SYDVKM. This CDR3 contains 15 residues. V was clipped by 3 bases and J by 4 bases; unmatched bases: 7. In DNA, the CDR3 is TGTGCCAGCAGTTTCCCGGCCAGGGGGCTAGAGACCCAGTACTTC. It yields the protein CASSFPARGLETQYF.

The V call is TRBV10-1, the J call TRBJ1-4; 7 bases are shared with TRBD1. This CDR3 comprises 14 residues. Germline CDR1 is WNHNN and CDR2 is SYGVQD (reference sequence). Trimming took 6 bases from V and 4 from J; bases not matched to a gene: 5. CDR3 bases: TGCGCCAGCAGCCCGGGACAGCGTAATGAAAAACTGTTTTTT. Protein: CASSPGQRNEKLFF.

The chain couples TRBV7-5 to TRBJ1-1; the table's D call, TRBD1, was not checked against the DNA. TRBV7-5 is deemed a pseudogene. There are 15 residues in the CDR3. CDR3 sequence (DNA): TGTGTCAGAAGCGAGAGACAGGGGGCGCAGACTGAAGCTTTCTTT. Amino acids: CVRSERQGAQTEAFF.

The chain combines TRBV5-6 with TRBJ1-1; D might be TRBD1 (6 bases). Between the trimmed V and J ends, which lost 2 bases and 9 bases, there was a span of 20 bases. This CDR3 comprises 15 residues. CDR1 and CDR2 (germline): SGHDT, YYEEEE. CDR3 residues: CASSFGGRDRAQAFF. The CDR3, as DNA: TGTGCCAGCAGCTTTGGGGGCAGGGATAGGGCCCAAGCTTTCTTT.

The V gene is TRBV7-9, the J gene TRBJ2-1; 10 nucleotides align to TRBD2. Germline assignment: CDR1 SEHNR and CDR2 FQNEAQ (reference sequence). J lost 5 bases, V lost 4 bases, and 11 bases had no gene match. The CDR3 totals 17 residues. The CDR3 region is CASSSIVTSGIDNEQFF. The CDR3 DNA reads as TGTGCCAGCAGCTCGATCGTAACTAGCGGGATCGACAATGAGCAGTTCTTC. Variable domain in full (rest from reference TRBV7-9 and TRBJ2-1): DTGVSQNPRHKITKRGQNVTFRCDPISEHNRLYWYRQTLGQGPEFLTYFQNEAQLEKSRLLSDRFSAERPKGSFSTLEIQRTEQGDSAMYLCASSSIVTSGIDNEQFFGPGTRLTVL.

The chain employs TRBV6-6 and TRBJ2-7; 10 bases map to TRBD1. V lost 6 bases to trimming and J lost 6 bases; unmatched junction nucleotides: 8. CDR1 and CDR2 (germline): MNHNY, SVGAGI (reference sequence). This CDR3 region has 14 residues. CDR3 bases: TGTGCCAGCAGCCGTTGGACAGGGGGGGGCGAGCAGTACTTC. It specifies CASSRWTGGGEQYF.